Below are 21 T cell receptor delta chains sequenced from a single sample in a study of Vδ1+ human thymocytes. General study results and limits: Highly polyclonal TRG and TRD repertoires with Gaussian CDR3 length distributions appeared in thymus.

RNA was extracted from the cells and then reverse transcribed. The CDR3 regions were amplified by multiplex PCR from V-gene primers to a constant-region primer. TCRdb used CATT to re-call clones from the multiplex PCR reads. The sample carries some 73,000 delta-chain clones, about 38% recorded once. No antigen has been assigned to these receptors. The sequencing sample was made of Vdelta1+ gamma-delta thymocytes from the thymus. Indicated subset: FACS-sorted CD3+ TCRalphabeta- TCRVdelta1+ TCRVdelta2- thymocytes. All receptors derive from a boy less than two years old who had congenital heart surgery.

The rearrangement joins TRDV1 to TRDJ1, with 7 bases matching TRDD3. Looked up from germline, CDR1 is TSWWSYY and CDR2 is QGS. This CDR3 has 19 amino acids. The V segment lost 5 bases and the J segment 0 bases; nucleotides outside the gene matches: 18. The CDR3 reads CALGLRPSTWGPYTDKLIF. CDR3 sequence (DNA): TGTGCTCTTGGGTTACGGCCTTCAACCTGGGGGCCGTACACCGATAAACTCATCTTT.

This clone was picked up a small number of times. J is TRDJ1 and V is TRDV1; D gene uncertain. This CDR3 is 20 amino acids long. V gave up 2 bases and J gave up 0 bases, with 25 bases separating them. Germline CDR1 reads TSWWSYY; CDR2 reads QGS. The CDR3 coding sequence is TGTGCTCTTGGGGAAGTTGTCACGGTCTTGTCGATTTTCAACACCGATAAACTCATCTTT. Amino acid sequence: CALGEVVTVLSIFNTDKLIF.

This clone was observed a few times. The chain couples TRDV1 to TRDJ1, with 7 bases fitting TRDD3. The CDR3 has 20 amino acids. V dropped 1 base and J dropped 7; count of bases not matched to a gene: 24. Germline V lookup: CDR1 TSWWSYY, CDR2 QGS. CDR3 nucleotides: TGTGCTCTTGGGGAACCCGCCAGTTCAACTCCGAGGGGGGATTATGGTAAACTCATCTTT. Translation: CALGEPASSTPRGDYGKLIF.

This sequence joins TRDV1 and TRDJ1; D is ambiguous. CDR3 length: 15 residues. Germline V gene lookup returns CDR1 TSWWSYY and CDR2 QGS. Deletions cut 2 bases from V and 0 bases from J, with 10 bases between. The CDR3 loop reads CALGEFREYTDKLIF. Here the CDR3 DNA reads TGTGCTCTTGGGGAATTCCGAGAGTACACCGATAAACTCATCTTT.

Comments on this clone: Other DNA sequences in the sample encode the same CDR3. This chain links TRDV1 with TRDJ1; D is ambiguous. This CDR3 spans 18 amino acids. Per the germline V gene, CDR1 is TSWWSYY and CDR2 is QGS. V was pared by 3 bases and J by 0 bases, with 20 bases between. Here the CDR3 DNA reads TGTGCTCTTGGGGACCGTCTTGTTGGGTTTTTTTACACCGATAAACTCATCTTT. This gives the protein CALGDRLVGFFYTDKLIF.

The chain links TRDV1 to TRDJ1; D is possibly TRDD3 (5 bases). Germline assignment: CDR1 TSWWSYY and CDR2 QGS. The V and J ends lost 2 bases and 3 bases respectively, with 28 bases between them. The CDR3 is 20 amino acids. CDR3 DNA: TGTGCTCTTGGGGAAAAGCCGGGAGCACGGGGAACTTGGTACCCCGATAAACTCATCTTT. Translation gives CALGEKPGARGTWYPDKLIF.

As concerns this clone: Distinct nucleotide sequences in the sample also encode this CDR3. The J gene is TRDJ1, the V gene TRDV1; the D is unclear. CDR3 size: 13 residues. V lost 3 bases and J 0 bases, leaving 5 bases between the germline ends. CDR1 and CDR2 (germline): TSWWSYY, QGS. CDR3 in amino acids: CALGDEYTDKLIF. The CDR3 DNA reads TGTGCTCTTGGGGACGAGTACACCGATAAACTCATCTTT.

This clone was seen a few times. Compared with germline, one end of the junction differs, possibly owing to a read error. This chain links TRDV1 with TRDJ1, with D possibly matching TRDD2 (7 bases). CDR1 TSWWSYY and CDR2 QGS come from the germline V gene. The CDR3 is made up of 23 amino acids. This chain's CDR3 is CALGEPFLRPTGSGRGTADKLIF. The CDR3 DNA sequence: TGTGCTCTTGGGGAGCCTTTCCTACGACCAACTGGGAGCGGTAGAGGGACAGCCGACAAACTCATCTTT.

V is TRDV1 and J is TRDJ1; 10 nucleotides match TRDD3. The CDR3 extends over 23 amino acids. Germline CDR1 is TSWWSYY and CDR2 is QGS. V lost 2 bases, J lost 0 bases, and 24 bases stayed unmatched. The CDR3 loop is CALGEFSYWGIAGYRRDTDKLIF. Here the CDR3 DNA reads TGTGCTCTTGGGGAATTTTCCTACTGGGGGATTGCGGGGTATCGGCGGGACACCGATAAACTCATCTTT.

This clone was seen a few times. The chain combines TRDV1 with TRDJ1, with TRDD3 matching over 7 bases. The CDR3 runs 18 residues. Germline values: CDR1 TSWWSYY, CDR2 QGS. The junction had 17 bases not matched to a gene; V was cut back by 4 bases and J by 3 bases. The CDR3 nucleotides read TGTGCTCTTGGGGTTACCCCACTGGGGCGTTCTGGACCCGATAAACTCATCTTT. Residues: CALGVTPLGRSGPDKLIF.

The chain couples TRDV1 to TRDJ1, with TRDD3 matching 10 bases. Trimming cost V 3 bases and J 0 bases; bases outside gene matches: 31. CDR1 and CDR2 (germline): TSWWSYY, QGS. The CDR3 has 25 amino acids. This CDR3 reads CALGERLLHLLGDEVWFPYTDKLIF. The CDR3 DNA follows: TGTGCTCTTGGGGAGAGGCTGCTGCACTTACTGGGGGATGAGGTTTGGTTTCCCTACACCGATAAACTCATCTTT.

The table lists this clone with a few counts. The rearrangement uses TRDV1 and TRDJ1, with D possibly matching TRDD3 (6 bases). Germline CDR1 reads TSWWSYY; CDR2 reads QGS. The CDR3 covers 18 residues. V lost 4 bases and J lost 1, with 22 bases in between. CDR3 protein: CALGVSLPYRLGTDKLIF. CDR3 nucleotides: TGTGCTCTTGGGGTCTCACTACCTTACCGACTGGGCACCGATAAACTCATCTTT.

The chain joins TRDV1 to TRDJ1, with 7 bases identical to TRDD3. V shed 2 bases, J shed 6 bases, and the junction held 12 bases outside the gene matches. CDR1 and CDR2 (germline): TSWWSYY, QGS. The CDR3 is 16 residues long. The CDR3 nucleotides are TGTGCTCTTGGGGAAAGAGGACCCTCTGGGGGGCATAAACTCATCTTT. It yields the protein CALGERGPSGGHKLIF.

This clone occurred a few times. The rearrangement links TRDV1 to TRDJ1, with 10 bases lining up with TRDD3. Germline V gives CDR1 TSWWSYY, CDR2 QGS. The CDR3 extends over 19 amino acids. Germline trimming cut 9 bases from V and 0 bases from J; bases unmatched to any gene: 19. CDR3 sequence: CALMCSRTGGSQYTDKLIF. CDR3 DNA sequence: TGTGCTCTGATGTGCTCTCGTACTGGGGGATCCCAGTACACCGATAAACTCATCTTT.

The chain uses TRDV1 and TRDJ1; D may be TRDD3 (6 bases). CDR3 length: 18 residues. V lost 0 bases to trimming and J lost 4 bases, with 21 bases between them. In germline, CDR1 is TSWWSYY, CDR2 QGS. DNA for the CDR3: TGTGCTCTTGGGGAACTCCGGGGGGGACACAAACCCAACGATAAACTCATCTTT. It codes for CALGELRGGHKPNDKLIF.

The chain employs TRDV1 and TRDJ1; D may be TRDD2 (9 bases). Trimming removed 3 bases from V and 7 bases from J, with 48 bases in between. Germline values: CDR1 TSWWSYY, CDR2 QGS. This CDR3 is built from 25 residues. CDR3 amino acids: CALGDPTSNGLPTPKVILGELKLIF. For the CDR3, the DNA is TGTGCTCTTGGGGACCCCACTTCTAACGGCCTTCCTACTCCCAAGGTGATCCTGGGGGAGCTTAAACTCATCTTT.

This clone was recorded a few times. The chain has TRDV1 and TRDJ1, with 9 bases aligning to TRDD3. Losses at the gene ends were 3 bases for V and 0 bases for J; bases not matched to a gene: 26. CDR3 length equals 23 residues. Germline loops: CDR1 TSWWSYY, CDR2 QGS. CDR3 sequence: CALGDLLLSTGGNGGSYTDKLIF. In nucleotides, the CDR3 is TGTGCTCTTGGGGACCTACTCCTGAGTACTGGGGGAAACGGGGGCTCCTACACCGATAAACTCATCTTT.

This chain links TRDV1 with TRDJ1, with TRDD3 matching over 11 bases. The germline CDR1 and CDR2 sequences are TSWWSYY and QGS. Germline trimming cut 1 base from V and 5 bases from J; bases unmatched to any gene: 18. The CDR3 is 20 amino acids. The CDR3 protein is CALGERHFLWGIQGKDKLIF. CDR3 in DNA: TGTGCTCTTGGGGAACGACATTTCCTCTGGGGGATACAGGGTAAGGATAAACTCATCTTT.

This clone was observed once. The J gene is TRDJ1, the V gene TRDV1, with 10 bases that match TRDD3. Trimming took 5 bases from V and 0 from J; bases not matched to a gene: 30. The CDR3 contains 24 residues. Per germline, CDR1 TSWWSYY and CDR2 QGS. The CDR3 DNA reads as TGTGCTCTTGGGCTTTCCTACCTTTCTTACTGGGGGATTCTTGGGGACATGTACACCGATAAACTCATCTTT. This gives the protein CALGLSYLSYWGILGDMYTDKLIF.

The rearrangement joins TRDV1 to TRDJ1; TRDD3 matches at 11 bases. Germline lookup yields CDR1 TSWWSYY and CDR2 QGS. The CDR3 runs 21 residues. With V trimmed by 4 bases and J by 10 bases, 29 bases remained unmatched. CDR3 sequence: CALGGHFLRLGDTLARIRLIF. CDR3 DNA sequence: TGTGCTCTTGGGGGCCACTTCCTACGTCTGGGGGATACCCTGGCGAGGATCAGACTCATCTTT.

The J gene is TRDJ1, the V gene TRDV1; possible D gene TRDD3, 6 bases. V was clipped by 2 bases and J by 0 bases, with 31 bases between them. The CDR3 is 22 residues long. The germline gives CDR1 TSWWSYY, CDR2 QGS. The CDR3 nucleotides read TGTGCTCTTGGGGAAGTATGGGACTACTTAATCGGGGGGACTTCTCACACCGATAAACTCATCTTT. It translates to CALGEVWDYLIGGTSHTDKLIF.